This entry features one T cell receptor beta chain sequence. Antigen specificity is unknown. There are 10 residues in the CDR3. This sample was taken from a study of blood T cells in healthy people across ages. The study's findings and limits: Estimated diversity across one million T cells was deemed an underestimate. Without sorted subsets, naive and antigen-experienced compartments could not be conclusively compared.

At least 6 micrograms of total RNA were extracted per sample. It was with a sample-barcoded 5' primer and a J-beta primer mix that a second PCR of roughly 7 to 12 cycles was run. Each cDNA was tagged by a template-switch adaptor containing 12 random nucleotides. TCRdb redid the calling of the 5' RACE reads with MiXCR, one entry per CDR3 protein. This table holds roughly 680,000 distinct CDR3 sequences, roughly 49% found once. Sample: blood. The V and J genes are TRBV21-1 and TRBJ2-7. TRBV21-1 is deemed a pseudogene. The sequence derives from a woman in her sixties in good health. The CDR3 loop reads CADRSYEQYF. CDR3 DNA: TGTGCGGACAGATCCTACGAGCAGTACTTC.